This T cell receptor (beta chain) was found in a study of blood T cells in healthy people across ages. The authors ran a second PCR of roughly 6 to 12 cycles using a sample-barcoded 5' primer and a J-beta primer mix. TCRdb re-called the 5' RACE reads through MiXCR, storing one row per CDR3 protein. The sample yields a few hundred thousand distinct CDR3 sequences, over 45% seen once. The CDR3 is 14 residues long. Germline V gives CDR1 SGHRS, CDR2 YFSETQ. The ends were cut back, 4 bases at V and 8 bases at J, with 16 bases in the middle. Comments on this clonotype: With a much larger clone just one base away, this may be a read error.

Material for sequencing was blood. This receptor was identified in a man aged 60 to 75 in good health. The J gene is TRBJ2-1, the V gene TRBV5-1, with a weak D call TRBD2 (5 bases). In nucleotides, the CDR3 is TGCGCCAGCAGCGTAGCCGGGAACTCGGATGAGCAGTTCTTC. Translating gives CASSVAGNSDEQFF.